This TCR beta chain stems from a study of T cell changes during pregnancy in multiple sclerosis. CDR1 and CDR2 (germline): MNHNS, SASEGT. V lost 4 bases and J 0 bases, leaving 13 bases between the germline ends. This CDR3 comprises 16 residues. Sequenced by immunoSEQ multiplex PCR; TCRdb stores in-frame clones only, minus some. The sample carries roughly 60,000 clones, approximately 92% recorded once. The clonotype originates from a female donor with multiple sclerosis, enrolled in a pregnancy study. Material: CD4+ T cells from peripheral blood mononuclear cells, obtained before pregnancy. The V and J genes are TRBV6-1 and TRBJ1-5; TRBD1 might be the D (6 bases). The CDR3 sequence: CASSGGQGVSNQPQHF. CDR3 DNA sequence: TGTGCCAGCAGTGGGGGGCAGGGCGTTAGCAATCAGCCCCAGCATTTT.